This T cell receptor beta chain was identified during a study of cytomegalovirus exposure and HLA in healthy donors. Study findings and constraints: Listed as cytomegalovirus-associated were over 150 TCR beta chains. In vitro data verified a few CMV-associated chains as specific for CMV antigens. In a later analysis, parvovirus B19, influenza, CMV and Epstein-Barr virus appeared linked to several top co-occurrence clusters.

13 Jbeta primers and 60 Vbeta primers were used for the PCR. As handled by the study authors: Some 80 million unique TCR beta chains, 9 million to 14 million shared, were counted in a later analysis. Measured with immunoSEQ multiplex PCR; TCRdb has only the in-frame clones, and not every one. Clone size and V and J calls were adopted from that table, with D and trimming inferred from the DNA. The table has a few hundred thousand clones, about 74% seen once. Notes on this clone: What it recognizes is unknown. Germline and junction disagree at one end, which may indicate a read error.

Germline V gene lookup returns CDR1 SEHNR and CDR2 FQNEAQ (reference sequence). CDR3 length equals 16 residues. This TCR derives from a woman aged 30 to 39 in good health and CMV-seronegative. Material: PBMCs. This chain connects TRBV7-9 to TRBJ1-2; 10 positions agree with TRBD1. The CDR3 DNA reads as TGTTCCAGCACTCGATCAACCGGGACAGGGGACCATGGCTACACCTTC. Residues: CSSTRSTGTGDHGYTF.